The TCR beta chain described here comes from a study of cytomegalovirus exposure and HLA in healthy donors. Turning to the study itself: From HLA-typed donors, an early data release held some 80 million unique TCRs.

On this clone itself: The antigen remains undetermined.

Study results and caveats: An ancestry cluster, one associated with Asian ancestry, reportedly showed fewer N-insertions than the 666-donor mean in a later analysis. Associated with cytomegalovirus, according to the listing, were around 170 TCR beta chains.

PCR amplification relied on 60 Vbeta primers (plus 13 Jbeta primers). Sequencing used immunoSEQ multiplex PCR; TCRdb keeps in-frame clones, though not all of them. Altogether around 120,000 clones are present, around 85% being singletons, with the ten largest covering roughly 1.7%. From germline, CDR1 is SNHLY and CDR2 FYNNEI. The CDR3 is 16 residues long. V was pared by 6 bases and J by 9 bases, with 11 bases of the junction left unmatched. The chain recombines TRBV2 with TRBJ2-4; 13 bases are a match to TRBD2. This TCR was recovered from a boy younger than 18 in good health and CMV-seronegative. Sequencing input: PBMCs. CDR3 nucleotides: TGTGCCAGCAGAAACGGACTAGCGGGAGTTGGGGCCATTCAGTACTTC. Translated: CASRNGLAGVGAIQYF.